These T cell receptor beta chains were read from a single sample in a study of T-cell memory formation after mild COVID-19. MiXCR, run by TCRdb on the 5' RACE reads, gives a single entry per CDR3 protein. The table has tens of thousands of distinct CDR3 sequences, approximately 9% seen once. The sample consisted of PBMCs or a T cell subset sorted from them (not recorded which). Receptors originate from a man younger than 35 who had mild COVID-19 (a few samples of this study predate the infection). Cell type and time point are not known. The CDR3 runs from the conserved cysteine through the conserved F or W. The order of the fields is V gene, D gene, clone size, J gene, CDR3 DNA, CDR3 protein. The D gene is left open where the match is weak. Rows give clone size only sometimes, using once, few, many, or a class for an expanded clone.

V gene: TRBV3-1; D gene: NA; clone size: few; J gene: TRBJ1-3; CDR3 DNA: TGTGCCAGCAGCCCACTCCGGGACCATTTCGGACACACCATATATTTT; CDR3 protein: CASSPLRDHFGHTIYF
V gene: TRBV9; D gene: NA; clone size: many; J gene: TRBJ2-3; CDR3 DNA: TGTGCCAGCAGCGTAGGGGGGTCCGGCACAGATACGCAGTATTTT; CDR3 protein: CASSVGGSGTDTQYF
V gene: TRBV5-1; D gene: TRBD1; clone size: few; J gene: TRBJ2-7; CDR3 DNA: TGCGCCAGCAGGCGGGACAGGGGGCACGAGCAGTACTTC; CDR3 protein: CASRRDRGHEQYF
V gene: TRBV20-1; D gene: NA; clone size: many; J gene: TRBJ2-3; CDR3 DNA: TGCAGTGCCACCCCTCGGGGGGCGGGGACAGATACGCAGTATTTT; CDR3 protein: CSATPRGAGTDTQYF
V gene: TRBV28; D gene: TRBD1; clone size: NA; J gene: TRBJ1-2; CDR3 DNA: TGTGCCAGCAGTGTCGGTACGACAGGGAAAGGCTACACCTTC; CDR3 protein: CASSVGTTGKGYTF
V gene: TRBV7-8; D gene: NA; clone size: many; J gene: TRBJ1-4; CDR3 DNA: TGTGCCAGCAGCGCACTCCCGGGGAGCGGTGAAAAACTGTTTTTT; CDR3 protein: CASSALPGSGEKLFF
V gene: TRBV28; D gene: TRBD2; clone size: NA; J gene: TRBJ2-5; CDR3 DNA: TGTGCCAGCATGGCGGGGGGGAGGCTTATTGCGACCCAGTACTTC; CDR3 protein: CASMAGGRLIATQYF
V gene: TRBV5-1; D gene: NA; clone size: NA; J gene: TRBJ1-5; CDR3 DNA: TGCGCCAGCAGCTTCCTTGGACAGCGCAATCAGCCCCAGCATTTT; CDR3 protein: CASSFLGQRNQPQHF
V gene: TRBV6-6; D gene: NA; clone size: few; J gene: TRBJ1-1; CDR3 DNA: TGTGCCAGCACAAGACAGGCCTACACTGAAGCTTTCTTT; CDR3 protein: CASTRQAYTEAFF
V gene: TRBV5-1; D gene: NA; clone size: few; J gene: TRBJ1-5; CDR3 DNA: TGCGCCAGCAGCTTAGGGATCAATCAGCCCCAGCATTTT; CDR3 protein: CASSLGINQPQHF
V gene: TRBV13; D gene: NA; clone size: few; J gene: TRBJ2-5; CDR3 DNA: TGTGCCAGCAGCTTAGACATAGAAATGACCCAGTACTTC; CDR3 protein: CASSLDIEMTQYF
V gene: TRBV10-3; D gene: TRBD2; clone size: few; J gene: TRBJ2-5; CDR3 DNA: TGTGCCATCAGTGTCGGGACTAAAGAGACCCAGTACTTC; CDR3 protein: CAISVGTKETQYF
V gene: TRBV5-1; D gene: TRBD2; clone size: few; J gene: TRBJ2-7; CDR3 DNA: TGCGCCAGCAGCCGGACTAGCGGGTCGATCTACGAGCAGTACTTC; CDR3 protein: CASSRTSGSIYEQYF
V gene: TRBV6-2/TRBV6-3; D gene: NA; clone size: NA; J gene: TRBJ1-1; CDR3 DNA: TGTGCCAGCACCCACCTGGACCCGGCCCCTGAAGCTTTCTTT; CDR3 protein: CASTHLDPAPEAFF
V gene: TRBV9; D gene: TRBD1; clone size: few; J gene: TRBJ2-2; CDR3 DNA: TGTGCCAGCAGCGTAGAGGGGACAGGGTTCACCGGGGAGCTGTTTTTT; CDR3 protein: CASSVEGTGFTGELFF
V gene: TRBV5-1; D gene: NA; clone size: many; J gene: TRBJ1-1; CDR3 DNA: TGCGCCAGCAGCCGATCCTTAAACACTGAAGCTTTCTTT; CDR3 protein: CASSRSLNTEAFF